A selection of T cell receptor beta chains follows, all from one sample in a study of T-cell reconstitution after alpha-beta-depleted transplantation in children. Via MiXCR, TCRdb re-called the PCR reads, giving one row per CDR3 protein. The table has approximately 85,000 distinct CDR3 sequences, 15% seen once; the top ten hold around a fifth. Here the sequenced sample was PBMCs, mostly from graft donor cells, taken 180 days after TCRalphabeta/CD19-depleted stem cell transplant. These receptors were obtained from a male patient between 2 and 9 years old who had a stem cell transplant for acute lymphoblastic leukemia, so the T cells may come from the graft donor. The CDR3 runs from the conserved cysteine through the conserved F or W. The order of the fields is J gene, V gene, D gene, clone size, CDR3 DNA, CDR3 protein. D genes are given only for firm matches. Clone sizes are given selectively: once, few, many, or a class where the clone is expanded.

j_call: TRBJ2-6; v_call: TRBV5-6; d_call: .; clone_size: .; cdr3_nt: TGTGCCAGCAGCTCACCAGAGGCCAGCCCCGACGTCCTGACTTTC; cdr3_aa: CASSSPEASPDVLTF
j_call: TRBJ2-5; v_call: TRBV27; d_call: .; clone_size: few; cdr3_nt: TGTGCCAGCACCTTGCGAGGCTTCTCAGGAGAGACCCAGTACTTC; cdr3_aa: CASTLRGFSGETQYF
j_call: TRBJ2-5; v_call: TRBV20-1; d_call: .; clone_size: many; cdr3_nt: TGCAGTGCCCCTGCGGGTTCAGAGACCCAGTACTTC; cdr3_aa: CSAPAGSETQYF
j_call: TRBJ2-1; v_call: TRBV13; d_call: TRBD2; clone_size: .; cdr3_nt: TGTGCCAGCAGCTTAAGACTAGCGGGGGGTGAGCAGTTCTTC; cdr3_aa: CASSLRLAGGEQFF
j_call: TRBJ1-2; v_call: TRBV20-1; d_call: .; clone_size: few; cdr3_nt: TGCAGTGCTTCAGACAACCCATATGGCTACACCTTC; cdr3_aa: CSASDNPYGYTF
j_call: TRBJ2-5; v_call: TRBV12-3/TRBV12-4; d_call: .; clone_size: .; cdr3_nt: TGTGCCAGCAGTCCGGACCGGTATACAGAGACCCAGTACTTC; cdr3_aa: CASSPDRYTETQYF
j_call: TRBJ2-1; v_call: TRBV27; d_call: TRBD2; clone_size: .; cdr3_nt: TGTGCCAGCAGTTTCCGGACTAGCGGGGGAAATGAGCAGTTCTTC; cdr3_aa: CASSFRTSGGNEQFF
j_call: TRBJ1-6; v_call: TRBV5-1; d_call: TRBD1; clone_size: .; cdr3_nt: TGCGCCAGCTCCGGGACAGAGAATTCACCCCTCCACTTT; cdr3_aa: CASSGTENSPLHF
j_call: TRBJ1-5; v_call: TRBV12-3/TRBV12-4; d_call: .; clone_size: many; cdr3_nt: TGTGCCAGCAGTCTAAACCCTCATCAGCCCCAGCATTTT; cdr3_aa: CASSLNPHQPQHF
j_call: TRBJ1-5; v_call: TRBV5-1; d_call: .; clone_size: few; cdr3_nt: TGCGCCAGCAGCCAAAAAGTAGACTCTTGGAGCAATCAGCCCCAGCATTTT; cdr3_aa: CASSQKVDSWSNQPQHF
j_call: TRBJ1-4; v_call: TRBV12-3/TRBV12-4; d_call: TRBD1; clone_size: many; cdr3_nt: TGTGCCAGCAGTTTCTACTCTCTGACAGGGAGGGCGGCAACTAATGAAAAACTGTTTTTT; cdr3_aa: CASSFYSLTGRAATNEKLFF
j_call: TRBJ2-7; v_call: TRBV10-2; d_call: .; clone_size: few; cdr3_nt: TGCGCCAGCAGTGGTGTCTCCTACGAGCAGTACTTC; cdr3_aa: CASSGVSYEQYF
j_call: TRBJ1-4; v_call: TRBV7-6; d_call: .; clone_size: many; cdr3_nt: TGTGCCAGCAGCTTAGAGAACAGGGCAACATTTAGTGAAAAACTGTTTTTT; cdr3_aa: CASSLENRATFSEKLFF
j_call: TRBJ1-5; v_call: TRBV20-1; d_call: .; clone_size: few; cdr3_nt: TGCAGTGCTAGTACCGGGCCCAATCAGCCCCAGCATTTT; cdr3_aa: CSASTGPNQPQHF
j_call: TRBJ1-1; v_call: TRBV27; d_call: .; clone_size: few; cdr3_nt: TGTGCCAGCTTCCGAGGGGCCACTGAAGCTTTCTTT; cdr3_aa: CASFRGATEAFF
j_call: TRBJ2-5; v_call: TRBV29-1; d_call: TRBD2; clone_size: many; cdr3_nt: TGCAGCGTTGAAACCCTCATAAGGGGCAGGATTCTAGCGGGGGGTTCAGAGACCCAGTACTTC; cdr3_aa: CSVETLIRGRILAGGSETQYF
j_call: TRBJ2-2; v_call: TRBV12-3/TRBV12-4; d_call: TRBD2; clone_size: few; cdr3_nt: TGTGCCAGCAGTTCTGTAGCGGGGGTGACGAACACCGGGGAGCTGTTTTTT; cdr3_aa: CASSSVAGVTNTGELFF
j_call: TRBJ2-5; v_call: TRBV20-1; d_call: TRBD2; clone_size: few; cdr3_nt: TGCAGTGCTAGTTTTACTAGCGGGCGAAAAGAGACCCAGTACTTC; cdr3_aa: CSASFTSGRKETQYF
j_call: TRBJ2-1; v_call: TRBV11-2; d_call: TRBD2; clone_size: many; cdr3_nt: TGTGCCAGCCGGCTAGCGGGAGGGCCAGAGTTCTTC; cdr3_aa: CASRLAGGPEFF